This paragraph covers one T cell receptor beta chain sequence. The junction shows a germline mismatch at one end, possibly a read error. By flow cytometry, patients selected for sequencing had shown an expansion of CD8+CD57+ cells. In all patients, the disease was severe acquired aplastic anemia. This specimen belongs to a study of CD8+CD57+ T cells in acquired aplastic anemia. Overall study: Average DNA yield from sorted CD4+ and CD8+ cells was 3.2 ug.

For CDR3 and TCR beta VDJ profiling, genomic DNA was the template used. TCRdb fed the reads into MiXCR, producing one record per CDR3 protein. Here the sample spans 250,000 to 350,000 distinct CDR3 sequences, about three fifths being singletons. This CDR3 has 17 residues. CDR1 is SGHTA, CDR2 FQGNSA, per germline. The rearrangement joins TRBV7-2 to TRBJ2-7, with a tentative D call TRBD2 (6 bases). The sequence derives from a human donor with aplastic anemia. Source material: sorted CD4+, CD8+, or CD8+CD57+ T cells (not recorded which) from PBMCs. CDR3 region: CASSLGGSRAADYEQDF. The DNA for the CDR3 is TGTGCCAGCAGCTTAGGGGGATCAAGGGCGGCGGACTACGAGCAGGACTTC.